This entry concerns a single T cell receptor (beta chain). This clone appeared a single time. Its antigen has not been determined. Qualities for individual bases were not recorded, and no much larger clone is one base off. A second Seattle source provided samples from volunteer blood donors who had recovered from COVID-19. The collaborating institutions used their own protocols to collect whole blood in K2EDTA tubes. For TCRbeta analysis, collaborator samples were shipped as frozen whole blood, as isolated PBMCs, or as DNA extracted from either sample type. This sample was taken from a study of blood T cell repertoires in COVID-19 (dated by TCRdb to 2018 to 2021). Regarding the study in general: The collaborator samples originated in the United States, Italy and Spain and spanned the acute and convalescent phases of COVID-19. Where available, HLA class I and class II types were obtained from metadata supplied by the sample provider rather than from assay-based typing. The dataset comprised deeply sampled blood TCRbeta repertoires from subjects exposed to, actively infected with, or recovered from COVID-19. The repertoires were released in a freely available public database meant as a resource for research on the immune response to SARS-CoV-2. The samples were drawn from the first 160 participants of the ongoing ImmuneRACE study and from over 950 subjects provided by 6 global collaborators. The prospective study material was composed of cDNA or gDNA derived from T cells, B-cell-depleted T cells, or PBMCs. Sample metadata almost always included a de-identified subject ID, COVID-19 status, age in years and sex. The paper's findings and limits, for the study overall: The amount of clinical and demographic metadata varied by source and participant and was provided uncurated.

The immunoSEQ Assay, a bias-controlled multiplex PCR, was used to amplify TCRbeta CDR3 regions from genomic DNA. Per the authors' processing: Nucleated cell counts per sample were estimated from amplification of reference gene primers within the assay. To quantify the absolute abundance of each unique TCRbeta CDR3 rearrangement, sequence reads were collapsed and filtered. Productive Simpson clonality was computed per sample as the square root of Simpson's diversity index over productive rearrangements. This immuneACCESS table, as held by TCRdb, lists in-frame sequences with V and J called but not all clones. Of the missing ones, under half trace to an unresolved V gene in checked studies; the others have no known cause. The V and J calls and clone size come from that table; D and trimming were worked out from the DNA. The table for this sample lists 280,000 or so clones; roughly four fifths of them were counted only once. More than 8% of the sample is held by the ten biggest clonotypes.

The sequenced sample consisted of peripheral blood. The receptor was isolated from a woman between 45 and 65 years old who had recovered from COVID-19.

The DNA reads as follows: TGCGCCAGCAGCCAACCCAGGGGGGCTGGAAACACCATATATTTT. Its amino acids are CASSQPRGAGNTIYF. The chain is made from TRBV10-2 and TRBJ1-3, with 7 central nucleotides matching TRBD1. Unmatched junction bases come to 7, with V trimmed by 6 bases and J by 2 bases. The germline V gene specifies WSHSY as CDR1 and SAAADI as CDR2. Its CDR3 holds 15 amino acids, cysteine through phenylalanine. Only the CDR3 DNA stays, 45 bases, in frame from base 1.